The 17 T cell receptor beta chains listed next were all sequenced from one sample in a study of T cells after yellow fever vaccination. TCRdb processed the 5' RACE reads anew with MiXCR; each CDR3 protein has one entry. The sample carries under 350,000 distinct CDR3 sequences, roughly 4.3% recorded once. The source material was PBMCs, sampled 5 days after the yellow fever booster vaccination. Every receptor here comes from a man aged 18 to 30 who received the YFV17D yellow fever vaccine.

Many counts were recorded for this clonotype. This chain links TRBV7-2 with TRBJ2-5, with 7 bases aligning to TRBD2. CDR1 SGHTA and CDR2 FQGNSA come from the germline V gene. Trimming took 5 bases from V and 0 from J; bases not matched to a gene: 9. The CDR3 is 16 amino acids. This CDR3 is CASSPGLVPYQETQYF. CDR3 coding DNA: TGTGCCAGCAGCCCCGGACTAGTACCGTACCAAGAGACCCAGTACTTC.

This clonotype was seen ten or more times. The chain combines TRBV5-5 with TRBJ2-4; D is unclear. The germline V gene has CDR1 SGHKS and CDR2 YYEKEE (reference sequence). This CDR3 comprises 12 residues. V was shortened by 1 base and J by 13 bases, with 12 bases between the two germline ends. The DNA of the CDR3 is TGTGCCAGCAGCTTGTGGGGATATGCACAGTACTTC. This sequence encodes CASSLWGYAQYF. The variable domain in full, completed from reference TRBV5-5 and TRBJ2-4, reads DAGVTQSPTHLIKTRGQQVTLRCSPISGHKSVSWYQQVLGQGPQFIFQYYEKEERGRGNFPDRFSARQFPNYSSELNVNALLLGDSALYLCASSLWGYAQYFGAGTRLSVL.

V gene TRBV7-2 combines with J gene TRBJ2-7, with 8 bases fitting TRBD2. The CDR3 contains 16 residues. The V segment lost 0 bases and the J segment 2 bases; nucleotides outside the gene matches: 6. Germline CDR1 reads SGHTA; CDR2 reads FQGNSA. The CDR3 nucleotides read TGTGCCAGCAGCTTAGCGTCGGGCGGGGGGCCCTACGAGCAGTACGTC. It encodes CASSLASGGGPYEQYV.

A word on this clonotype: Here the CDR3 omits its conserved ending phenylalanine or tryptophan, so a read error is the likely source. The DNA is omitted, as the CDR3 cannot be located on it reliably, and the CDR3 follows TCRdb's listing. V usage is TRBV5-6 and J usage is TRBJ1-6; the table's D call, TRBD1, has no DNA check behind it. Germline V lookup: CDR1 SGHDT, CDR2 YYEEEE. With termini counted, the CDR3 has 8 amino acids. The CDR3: CASSPRGL.

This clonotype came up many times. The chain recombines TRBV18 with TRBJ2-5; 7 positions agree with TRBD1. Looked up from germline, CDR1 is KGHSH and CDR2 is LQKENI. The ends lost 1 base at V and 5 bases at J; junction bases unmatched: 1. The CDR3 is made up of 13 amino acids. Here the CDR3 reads CASSPRRGETQYF. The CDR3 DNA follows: TGTGCCAGCTCACCACGCAGGGGGGAGACCCAGTACTTC. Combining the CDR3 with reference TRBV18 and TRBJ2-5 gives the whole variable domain NAGVMQNPRHLVRRRGQEARLRCSPMKGHSHVYWYRQLPEEGLKFMVYLQKENIIDESGMPKERFSAEFPKEGPSILRIQQVVRGDSAAYFCASSPRRGETQYFGPGTRLLVL.

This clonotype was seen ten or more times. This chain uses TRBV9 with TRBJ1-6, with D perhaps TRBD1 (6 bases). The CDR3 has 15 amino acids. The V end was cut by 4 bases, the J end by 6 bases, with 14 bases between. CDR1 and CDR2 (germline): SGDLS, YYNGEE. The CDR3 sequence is CASSPRDRLNSPLHF. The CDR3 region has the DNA TGTGCCAGCAGCCCTCGAGACAGGCTTAATTCACCCCTCCACTTT.

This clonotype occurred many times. CDR3 loop: CASSLSGDTGELFF. The CDR3 region has the DNA TGTGCCAGCAGCTTATCTGGGGACACCGGGGAGCTGTTTTTT. The chain combines TRBV7-3 with TRBJ2-2; D gene unclear. This CDR3 is built from 14 residues. Germline V gene data show CDR1 as SGHTA and CDR2 as FQGTGA. V was trimmed by 2 bases and J by 3 bases, leaving 7 bases between them.

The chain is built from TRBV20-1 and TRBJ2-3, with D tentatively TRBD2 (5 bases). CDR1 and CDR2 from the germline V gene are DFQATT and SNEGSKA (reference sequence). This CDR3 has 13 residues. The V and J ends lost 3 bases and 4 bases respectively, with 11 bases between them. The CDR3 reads CSARPRVADTQYF. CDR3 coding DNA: TGCAGTGCTAGGCCGAGGGTGGCAGATACGCAGTATTTT.

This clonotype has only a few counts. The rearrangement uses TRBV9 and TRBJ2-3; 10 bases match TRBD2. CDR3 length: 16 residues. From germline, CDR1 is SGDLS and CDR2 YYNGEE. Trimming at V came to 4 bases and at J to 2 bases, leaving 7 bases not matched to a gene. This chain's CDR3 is CASSLSSGGPTDTQYF. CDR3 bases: TGTGCCAGCAGCCTATCTAGCGGGGGCCCCACAGATACGCAGTATTTT.

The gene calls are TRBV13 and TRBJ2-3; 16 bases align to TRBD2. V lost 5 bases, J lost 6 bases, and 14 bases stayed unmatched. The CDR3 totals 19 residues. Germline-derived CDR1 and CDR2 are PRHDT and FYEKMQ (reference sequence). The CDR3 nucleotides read TGTGCCAGCAGCCACGGGACTAGCGGGGGGGCCACTCAGAGGGATACGCAGTATTTT. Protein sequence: CASSHGTSGGATQRDTQYF.

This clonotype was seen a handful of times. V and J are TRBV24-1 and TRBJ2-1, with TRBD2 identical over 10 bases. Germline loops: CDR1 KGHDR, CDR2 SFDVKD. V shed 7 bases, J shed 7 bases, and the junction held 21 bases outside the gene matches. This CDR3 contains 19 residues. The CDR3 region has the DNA TGTGCCACCAGCAAGCGGGGGGGCGGTACGGTTCTAGTCGGAAATGAGCAGTTCTTC. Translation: CATSKRGGGTVLVGNEQFF.

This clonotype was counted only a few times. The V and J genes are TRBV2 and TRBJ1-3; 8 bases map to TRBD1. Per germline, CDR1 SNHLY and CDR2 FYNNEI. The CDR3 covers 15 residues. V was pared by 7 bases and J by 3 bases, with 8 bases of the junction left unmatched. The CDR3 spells CASIFGTGGGNTIYF. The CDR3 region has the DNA TGTGCCAGCATCTTCGGGACAGGAGGTGGAAACACCATATATTTT.

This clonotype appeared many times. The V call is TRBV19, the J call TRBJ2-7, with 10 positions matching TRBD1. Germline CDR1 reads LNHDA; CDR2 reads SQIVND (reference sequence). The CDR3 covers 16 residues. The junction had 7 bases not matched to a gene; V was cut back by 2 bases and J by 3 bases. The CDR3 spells CASSIIPGTGDYEQYF. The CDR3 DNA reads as TGTGCCAGTAGTATAATACCCGGGACAGGGGACTACGAGCAGTACTTC.

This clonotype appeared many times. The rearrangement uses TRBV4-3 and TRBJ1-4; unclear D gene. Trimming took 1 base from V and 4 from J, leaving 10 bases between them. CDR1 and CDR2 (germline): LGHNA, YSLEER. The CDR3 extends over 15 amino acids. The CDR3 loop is CASSQGAGDNEKLFF. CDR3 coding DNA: TGCGCCAGCAGCCAAGGCGCAGGCGATAATGAAAAACTGTTTTTT.

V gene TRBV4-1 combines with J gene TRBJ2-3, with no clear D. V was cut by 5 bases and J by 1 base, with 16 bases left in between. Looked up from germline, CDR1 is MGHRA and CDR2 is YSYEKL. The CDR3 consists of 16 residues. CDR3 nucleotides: TGCGCCAGCAGCGACCCTCCTGGAAGGCGCACAGATACGCAGTATTTT. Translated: CASSDPPGRRTDTQYF.

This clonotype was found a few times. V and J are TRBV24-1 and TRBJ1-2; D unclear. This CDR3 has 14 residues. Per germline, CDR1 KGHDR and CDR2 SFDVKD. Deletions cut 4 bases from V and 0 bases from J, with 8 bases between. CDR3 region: CATSEGRTNYGYTF. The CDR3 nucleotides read TGTGCCACCAGTGAAGGCCGAACTAACTATGGCTACACCTTC.

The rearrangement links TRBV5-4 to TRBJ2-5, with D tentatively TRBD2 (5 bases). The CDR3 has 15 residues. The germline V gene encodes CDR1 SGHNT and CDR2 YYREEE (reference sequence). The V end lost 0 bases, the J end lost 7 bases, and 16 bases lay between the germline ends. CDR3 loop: CASSLESRRRGTQYF. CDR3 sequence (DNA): TGTGCCAGCAGCTTGGAGAGTCGGAGGCGAGGGACCCAGTACTTC.